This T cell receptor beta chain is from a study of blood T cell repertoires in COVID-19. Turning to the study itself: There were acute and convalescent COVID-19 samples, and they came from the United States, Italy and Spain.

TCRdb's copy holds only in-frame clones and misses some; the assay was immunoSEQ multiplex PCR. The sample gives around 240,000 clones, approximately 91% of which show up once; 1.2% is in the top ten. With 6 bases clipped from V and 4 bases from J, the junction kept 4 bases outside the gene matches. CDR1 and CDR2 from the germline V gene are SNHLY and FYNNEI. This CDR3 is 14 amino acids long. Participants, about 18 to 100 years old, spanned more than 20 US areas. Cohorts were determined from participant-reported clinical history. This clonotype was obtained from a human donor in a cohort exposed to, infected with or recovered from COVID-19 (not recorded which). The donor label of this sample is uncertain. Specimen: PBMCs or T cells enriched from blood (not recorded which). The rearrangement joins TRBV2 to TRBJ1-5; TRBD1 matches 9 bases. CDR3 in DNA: TGTGCCAGCAGCGGGACAGGGCAAAATCAGCCCCAGCATTTT. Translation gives CASSGTGQNQPQHF. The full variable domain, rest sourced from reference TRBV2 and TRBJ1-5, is EPEVTQTPSHQVTQMGQEVILRCVPISNHLYFYWYRQILGQKVEFLVSFYNNEISEKSEIFDDQFSVERPDGSNFTLKIRSTKLEDSAMYFCASSGTGQNQPQHFGDGTRLSIL.